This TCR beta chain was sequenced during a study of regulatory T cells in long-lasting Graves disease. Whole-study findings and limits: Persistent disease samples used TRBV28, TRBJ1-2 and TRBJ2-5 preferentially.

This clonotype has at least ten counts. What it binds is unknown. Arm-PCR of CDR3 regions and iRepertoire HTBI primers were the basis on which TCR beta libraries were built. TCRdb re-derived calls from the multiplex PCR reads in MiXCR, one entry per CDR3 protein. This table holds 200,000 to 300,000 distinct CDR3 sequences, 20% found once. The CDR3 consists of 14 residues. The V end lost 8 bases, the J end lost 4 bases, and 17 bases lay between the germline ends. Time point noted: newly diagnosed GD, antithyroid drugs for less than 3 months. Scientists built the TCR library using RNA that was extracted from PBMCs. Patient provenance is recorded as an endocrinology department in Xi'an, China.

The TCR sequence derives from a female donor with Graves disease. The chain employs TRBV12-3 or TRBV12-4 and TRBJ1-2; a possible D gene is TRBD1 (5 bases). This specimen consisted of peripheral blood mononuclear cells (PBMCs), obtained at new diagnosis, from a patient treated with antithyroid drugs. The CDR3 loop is CASVRGALGYGYTF. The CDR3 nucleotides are TGTGCCAGCGTACGAGGGGCGCTCGGCTATGGCTACACCTTC.